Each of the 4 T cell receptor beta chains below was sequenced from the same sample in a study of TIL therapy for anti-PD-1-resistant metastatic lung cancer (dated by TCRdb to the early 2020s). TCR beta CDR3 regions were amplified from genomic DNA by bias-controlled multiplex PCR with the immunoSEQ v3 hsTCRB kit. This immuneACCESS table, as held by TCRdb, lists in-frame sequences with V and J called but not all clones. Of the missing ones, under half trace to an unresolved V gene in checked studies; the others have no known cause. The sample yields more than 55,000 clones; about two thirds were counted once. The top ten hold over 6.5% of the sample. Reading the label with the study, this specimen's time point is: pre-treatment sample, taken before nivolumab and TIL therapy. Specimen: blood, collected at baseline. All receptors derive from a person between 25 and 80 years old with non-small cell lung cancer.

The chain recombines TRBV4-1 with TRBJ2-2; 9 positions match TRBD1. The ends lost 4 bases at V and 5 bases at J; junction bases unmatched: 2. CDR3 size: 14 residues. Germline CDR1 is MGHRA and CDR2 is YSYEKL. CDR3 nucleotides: TGCGCCAGCAGCCCGGGGACAGGGACCGGGGAGCTGTTTTTT. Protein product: CASSPGTGTGELFF.

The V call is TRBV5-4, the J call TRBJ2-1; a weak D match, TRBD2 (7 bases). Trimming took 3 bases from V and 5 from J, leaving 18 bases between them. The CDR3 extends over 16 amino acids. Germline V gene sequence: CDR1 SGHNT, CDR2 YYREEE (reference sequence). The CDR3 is CASSSYWGGPNNEQFF. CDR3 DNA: TGTGCCAGCAGCTCCTACTGGGGGGGGCCCAACAATGAGCAGTTCTTC.

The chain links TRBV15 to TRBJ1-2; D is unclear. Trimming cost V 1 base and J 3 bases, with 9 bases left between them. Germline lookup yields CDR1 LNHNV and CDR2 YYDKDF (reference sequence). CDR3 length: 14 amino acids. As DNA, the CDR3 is TGTGCCACCAGCAGAGGGTATGAGGACTATGGCTACACCTTC. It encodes CATSRGYEDYGYTF.

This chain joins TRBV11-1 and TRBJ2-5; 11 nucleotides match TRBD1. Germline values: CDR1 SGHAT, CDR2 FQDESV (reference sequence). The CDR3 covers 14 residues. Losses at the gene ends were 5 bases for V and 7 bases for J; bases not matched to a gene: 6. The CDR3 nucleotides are TGTGCCAGCAGCCAACCGGGACAGGGGGGGACCCAGTACTTC. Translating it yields CASSQPGQGGTQYF. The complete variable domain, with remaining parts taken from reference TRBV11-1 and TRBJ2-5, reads EAEVAQSPRYKITEKSQAVAFWCDPISGHATLYWYRQILGQGPELLVQFQDESVVDDSQLPKDRFSAERLKGVDSTLKIQPAELGDSAMYLCASSQPGQGGTQYFGPGTRLLVL.